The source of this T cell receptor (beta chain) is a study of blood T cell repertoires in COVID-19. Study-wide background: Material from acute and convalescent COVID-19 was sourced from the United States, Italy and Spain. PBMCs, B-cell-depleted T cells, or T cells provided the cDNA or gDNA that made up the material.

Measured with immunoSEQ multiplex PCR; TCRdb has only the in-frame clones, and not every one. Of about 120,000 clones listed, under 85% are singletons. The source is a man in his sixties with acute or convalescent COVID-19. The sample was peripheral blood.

In nucleotides, the CDR3 is TGTGCCAGCAGCGTCCGCCGAGGCGATGGCTACACCTTC. It translates to CASSVRRGDGYTF. This sequence joins TRBV28 and TRBJ1-2; D unresolved. Trimming cost V 6 bases and J 6 bases, with 14 bases left between them. CDR1 MDHEN and CDR2 SYDVKM come from the germline V gene. The length of the CDR3 is 13 residues.